The 21 T cell receptor beta chains given below trace back to one sample, sequenced in a study of CD8 T cells in ankylosing spondylitis. TCRdb re-called the 5' RACE reads through MiXCR, storing one row per CDR3 protein. Of 700,000 to 1,000,000 distinct CDR3 sequences in the sample, approximately 10% were seen once. For these receptors, no antigen is known. General study results and limits: Blood of patients with ankylosing spondylitis appeared to be characterized by a TCR beta motif of eight or nine highly homologous variants.

Source material: blood, either unsorted or a sorted T cell fraction (not recorded which). These receptors all come from a male donor with ankylosing spondylitis.

In this sample, this clonotype turned up a few times. The chain carries TRBV20-1 and TRBJ2-1; possible D gene TRBD2, 6 bases. The germline V gene encodes CDR1 DFQATT and CDR2 SNEGSKA (reference sequence). The CDR3 spans 14 residues. Trimming shortened V by 3 bases and J by 3 bases, and 12 bases separated the two germline ends. CDR3 nucleotides: TGCAGTGCTAGCCGCGGGATAGTCTACAATGAGCAGTTCTTC. It translates to CSASRGIVYNEQFF.

V and J are TRBV6-4 and TRBJ2-7, with 8 nucleotides matching TRBD1. J gave up 4 bases and V 4 bases, and 12 bases lay outside the gene matches. This CDR3 region has 16 residues. Germline CDR1 and CDR2: MRHNA and SNTAGT. The CDR3 reads CASSAEPGQVLYEQYF. The CDR3 nucleotides are TGTGCCAGCAGTGCTGAACCGGGACAGGTGCTATACGAGCAGTACTTC.

This clonotype occurred a few times. The gene calls are TRBV6-2 or TRBV6-3 and TRBJ1-5; D gene ambiguous. The CDR3 has 13 amino acids. Germline assignment: CDR1 MNHEY and CDR2 SVGEGT. With 8 bases removed from V and 4 bases from J, the gap between germline ends came to 12 bases. Written as DNA, the CDR3 is TGTGCCAGCTCCTTCGTCGTGAATCAGCCCCAGCATTTT. Translated, it gives CASSFVVNQPQHF.

This chain joins TRBV5-5 and TRBJ2-3, with TRBD2 matching 10 bases. With V trimmed by 1 base and J by 3 bases, 5 bases remained unmatched. Germline assignment: CDR1 SGHKS and CDR2 YYEKEE (reference sequence). The CDR3 runs to 16 residues. CDR3 residues: CASSLSALAGTDTQYF. The CDR3 DNA sequence: TGTGCCAGCAGCTTGTCAGCACTAGCGGGGACAGATACGCAGTATTTT.

This clonotype was detected many times. J is TRBJ2-1 and V is TRBV20-1; 8 bases are a match to TRBD1. Unmatched junction bases numbered 8, after V lost 5 bases and J lost 8 bases. CDR1 is DFQATT, CDR2 SNEGSKA, per germline (reference sequence). This CDR3 is built from 13 residues. The CDR3 DNA sequence: TGCAGTGCTTGGACAGGGTCGGTCCATGAGCAGTTCTTC. This codes for CSAWTGSVHEQFF.

This clonotype was counted ten times or more. The chain joins TRBV20-1 to TRBJ1-5, with 7 bases that match TRBD1. The CDR3 contains 14 residues. V lost 6 bases, J lost 0 bases, and 5 bases stayed unmatched. The germline V gene encodes CDR1 DFQATT and CDR2 SNEGSKA (reference sequence). The CDR3 DNA sequence: TGCAGTGCCATACAGGGGAATAGCAATCAGCCCCAGCATTTT. Amino acids: CSAIQGNSNQPQHF.

This chain links TRBV20-1 with TRBJ2-7; D is unclear. The germline V gene encodes CDR1 DFQATT and CDR2 SNEGSKA (reference sequence). The CDR3 is made up of 11 amino acids. Trimming shortened V by 6 bases and J by 6 bases, and 12 bases separated the two germline ends. Here the CDR3 DNA reads TGCAGTGCCAGGTCCCGTGTCGAGCAGTACTTC. As protein: CSARSRVEQYF.

In this sample, this clonotype turned up many times. V gene TRBV20-1 combines with J gene TRBJ2-7, with TRBD2 matching over 11 bases. V shed 2 bases, J shed 4 bases, and the junction held 7 bases outside the gene matches. Germline CDR1 and CDR2: DFQATT and SNEGSKA (reference sequence). This CDR3 has 15 amino acids. The CDR3 protein is CSARRLAGGSYEQYF. The CDR3 DNA is TGCAGTGCTAGAAGGCTAGCGGGGGGCTCTTACGAGCAGTACTTC.

This clonotype was found many times. The chain employs TRBV5-1 and TRBJ2-1; D is unclear. Germline V CDR1 and CDR2: SGHRS, YFSETQ. The V and J ends lost 0 bases and 1 base respectively, with 8 bases between them. The CDR3 length is 15 residues. CDR3 DNA: TGCGCCAGCAGCTTGGGGGCTCGTTCCTACAATGAGCAGTTCTTC. This encodes CASSLGARSYNEQFF.

The rearrangement links TRBV7-9 to TRBJ2-3; 12 positions match TRBD2. Germline V CDR1 and CDR2: SEHNR, FQNEAQ (reference sequence). J gave up 3 bases and V 5 bases, and 9 bases lay outside the gene matches. This CDR3 is built from 17 residues. The CDR3: CASSRRLAGETTDTQYF. CDR3 nucleotide sequence: TGTGCCAGCAGCCGACGACTAGCGGGGGAGACTACAGATACGCAGTATTTT.

The chain combines TRBV29-1 with TRBJ1-1, with D perhaps matching TRBD1 (6 bases). Per the germline V gene, CDR1 is SQVTM and CDR2 is ANQGSEA. The ends were cut back, 7 bases at V and 11 bases at J, with 20 bases in the middle. The CDR3 length is 12 residues. The CDR3 bases are TGCAGCGCCCGGACAGTCGGGAGGTGGGCTTTCTTT. It yields the protein CSARTVGRWAFF.

This clonotype was recorded at least ten times. CDR3 region: CSVRPATSTDTQYF. The CDR3 DNA follows: TGCAGCGTTCGGCCGGCTACAAGCACAGATACGCAGTATTTT. The chain uses TRBV29-1 and TRBJ2-3; the D is unclear. V was cut by 5 bases and J by 0 bases, with 12 bases left in between. Germline CDR1 SQVTM, CDR2 ANQGSEA. CDR3 length: 14 amino acids.

A few counts support this clonotype. The V gene is TRBV7-6, the J gene TRBJ2-1; 10 bases align to TRBD1. Germline values: CDR1 SGHVS, CDR2 FNYEAQ. The CDR3 spans 16 residues. Trimming removed 1 base from V and 8 bases from J; junction bases left unmatched: 8. The CDR3 reads CASSLVPGTGAHEQFF. The CDR3 DNA sequence: TGTGCCAGCAGCTTAGTACCCGGGACAGGGGCCCATGAGCAGTTCTTC.

This clonotype was counted ten times or more. The chain combines TRBV6-2 or TRBV6-3 with TRBJ2-4, with 12 bases aligning to TRBD2. Unmatched junction bases numbered 21, after V lost 6 bases and J lost 15 bases. The CDR3 extends over 17 amino acids. Germline V CDR1 and CDR2: MNHEY, SVGEGT. CDR3 protein: CASRPRPSGRANPLLYF. Written as DNA, the CDR3 is TGTGCCAGCAGACCCCGTCCTAGCGGGAGGGCCAATCCCCTATTGTACTTC.

A few counts support this clonotype. The gene calls are TRBV10-3 and TRBJ2-5; D unresolved. The CDR3 spans 15 residues. Germline V gives CDR1 ENHRY, CDR2 SYGVKD. V was pared by 0 bases and J by 3 bases, with 11 bases between. The CDR3, as DNA: TGTGCCATCAGTGAGTCCCCGGTTTTAGAAGAGACCCAGTACTTC. As protein: CAISESPVLEETQYF.

This sequence joins TRBV6-2 or TRBV6-3 and TRBJ2-5; D is ambiguous. CDR1 and CDR2 from the germline V gene are MNHEY and SVGEGT. V lost 6 bases to trimming and J lost 1 base, with 6 bases between them. CDR3 length equals 12 residues. CDR3 nucleotide sequence: TGTGCCAGCAGAGACCCCCAAGAGACCCAGTACTTC. This encodes CASRDPQETQYF.

The V and J genes are TRBV7-9 and TRBJ2-7, with TRBD1 identical over 7 bases. In germline, CDR1 is SEHNR, CDR2 FQNEAQ (reference sequence). Losses at the gene ends were 6 bases for V and 3 bases for J; bases not matched to a gene: 8. The CDR3 is made up of 14 amino acids. The CDR3 protein is CASSHTGTDYEQYF. Written as DNA, the CDR3 is TGTGCCAGCAGTCACACCGGGACAGACTACGAGCAGTACTTC.

This chain links TRBV18 with TRBJ1-6; D unresolved. Trimming removed 1 base from V and 7 bases from J, with 11 bases in between. Per germline, CDR1 KGHSH and CDR2 LQKENI. This CDR3 has 15 amino acids. The DNA of the CDR3 is TGTGCCAGCTCACCACAACCGGGTACGAATTCACCCCTCCACTTT. This sequence encodes CASSPQPGTNSPLHF.

This chain connects TRBV24-1 to TRBJ1-2, with D possibly being TRBD1 (5 bases). Trimming took off 4 bases at V and 2 bases at J, with 13 bases between the two ends. This CDR3 is 15 amino acids long. Germline CDR1 reads KGHDR; CDR2 reads SFDVKD. The CDR3 region is CATSDGTISNYGYTF. In DNA, the CDR3 is TGTGCCACCAGTGACGGGACTATTTCCAACTATGGCTACACCTTC.

The J gene is TRBJ1-5, the V gene TRBV20-1, with D tentatively TRBD1 (6 bases). The germline gives CDR1 DFQATT, CDR2 SNEGSKA (reference sequence). The CDR3 has 15 amino acids. V was clipped by 2 bases and J by 0 bases, with 11 bases between them. The CDR3 here is CSARRDTFSNQPQHF. The CDR3 nucleotides are TGCAGTGCTAGAAGGGACACCTTTAGCAATCAGCCCCAGCATTTT.

This chain uses TRBV12-3 or TRBV12-4 with TRBJ2-7; D may be TRBD2 (5 bases). Trimming cost V 8 bases and J 9 bases, with 17 bases left between them. This CDR3 has 12 amino acids. CDR3 loop: CASGLTRRGQYF. CDR3 bases: TGTGCCAGCGGACTGACAAGGCGTGGGCAGTACTTC.